This T cell receptor (beta chain) was documented in a study of blood T cells in healthy people across ages. A second PCR of about 7 to 12 cycles used a sample-barcoded 5' primer and a J-beta primer mix. TCRdb processed the 5' RACE reads anew with MiXCR; each CDR3 protein has one entry. The data contain hundreds of thousands of distinct CDR3 sequences, around a quarter of them seen just once; the ten biggest clones take up approximately 3.5%. This sample also belongs to another study, concerning T cells of mothers and their children.

Sequencing was performed on blood. This TCR came from a boy aged 2 to 10 in good health.

The CDR3 region has the DNA TGTGCCAGCAAACGGGAAAACACTGAAGCTTTCTTT. It codes for CASKRENTEAFF. J is TRBJ1-1 and V is TRBV12-3 or TRBV12-4, with D unclear. V was pared by 7 bases and J by 2 bases, with 8 bases between. This CDR3 is built from 12 residues.